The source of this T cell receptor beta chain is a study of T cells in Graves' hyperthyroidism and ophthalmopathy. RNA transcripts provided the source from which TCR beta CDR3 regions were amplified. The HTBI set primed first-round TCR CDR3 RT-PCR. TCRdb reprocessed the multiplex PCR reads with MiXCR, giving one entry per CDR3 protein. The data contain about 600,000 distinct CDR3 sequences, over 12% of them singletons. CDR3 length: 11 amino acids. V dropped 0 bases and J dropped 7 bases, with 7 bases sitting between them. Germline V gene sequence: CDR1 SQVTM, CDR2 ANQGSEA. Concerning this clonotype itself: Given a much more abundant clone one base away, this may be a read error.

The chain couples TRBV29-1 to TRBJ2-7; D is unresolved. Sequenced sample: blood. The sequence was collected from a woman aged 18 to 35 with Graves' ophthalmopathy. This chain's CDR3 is CSVEDLLEQYF. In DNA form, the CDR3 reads TGCAGCGTTGAAGATCTGCTTGAGCAGTACTTC.